The TCR beta chain under discussion was sequenced for a study of T cell repertoires in cytomegalovirus infection. Study as a whole: Both CMV infection and a matching HLA type were indicated by public TCR beta signatures. General observations from the study: Totalled public TCR beta family frequency picked out people who carried CMV plus the relevant HLA. Clonotypes of TCR beta that were HLA-C-restricted and CMV-specific dominated the ex vivo response.

This clonotype showed up many times. Its antigen is unknown. Trimming removed 6 bases at V and 2 bases at J, with 11 bases between. The length of the CDR3 is 13 residues. In germline, CDR1 is MNHNS, CDR2 SASEGT. TCRdb processed the reads anew with MiXCR; each CDR3 protein has one entry. The data show fewer than 250,000 distinct CDR3 sequences, roughly 12% seen once. The clonotype originates from a human donor in good health (CMV status not recorded). Some clones in this sample may be carry-over from other donors' samples. The sequenced sample was PBMCs. The rearrangement uses TRBV6-1 and TRBJ2-7, with unresolved D. The DNA of the CDR3 is TGTGCCAGCAGGGCCTTCGGAGCCTACGAGCAGTACTTC. Amino acid sequence: CASRAFGAYEQYF.